This T cell receptor beta chain was identified in a study of T cells after posttransplantation cyclophosphamide. In germline, CDR1 is MNHNY, CDR2 SVGAGI (reference sequence). Trimming took off 7 bases at V and 5 bases at J, with 17 bases between the two ends. The CDR3 extends over 14 amino acids. Produced via immunoSEQ multiplex PCR; TCRdb's table is partial and in-frame only. The sample records roughly 5,000 clones, 85% to 95% being singletons. The sequence came from a woman aged 60-75 years in good health, CMV-negative, and a related stem cell transplant donor. This chain joins TRBV6-6 and TRBJ1-1, with a weak D call TRBD1 (5 bases). The sequenced sample was CD4+ T cells sorted from bone marrow. CDR3: CASTRAGRGTEAFF. Written as DNA, the CDR3 is TGTGCCAGCACCCGAGCAGGGAGGGGAACTGAAGCTTTCTTT.